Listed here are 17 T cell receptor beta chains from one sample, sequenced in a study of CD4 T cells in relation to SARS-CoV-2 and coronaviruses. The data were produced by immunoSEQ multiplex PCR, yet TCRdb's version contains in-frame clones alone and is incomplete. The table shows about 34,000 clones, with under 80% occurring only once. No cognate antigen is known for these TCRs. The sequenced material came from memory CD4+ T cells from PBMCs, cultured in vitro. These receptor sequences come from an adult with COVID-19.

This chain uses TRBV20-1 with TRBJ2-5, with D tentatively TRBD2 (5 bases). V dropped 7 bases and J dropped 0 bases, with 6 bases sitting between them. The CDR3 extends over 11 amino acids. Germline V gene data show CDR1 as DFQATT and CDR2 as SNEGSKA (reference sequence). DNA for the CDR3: TGCAGTGGGGAGTACCAAGAGACCCAGTACTTC. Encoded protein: CSGEYQETQYF.

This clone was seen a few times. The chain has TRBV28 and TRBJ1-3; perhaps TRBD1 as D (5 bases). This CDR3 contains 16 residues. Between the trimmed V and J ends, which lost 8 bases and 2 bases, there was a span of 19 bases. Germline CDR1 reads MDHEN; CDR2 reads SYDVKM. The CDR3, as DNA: TGTGCCAGCCTCCCACGTTGGGGGAATCCTGGAAACACCATATATTTT. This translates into CASLPRWGNPGNTIYF.

The CDR3 reads CASTKNRGGRETQYF. The DNA of the CDR3 is TGTGCCAGCACCAAAAACAGGGGAGGGAGGGAGACCCAGTACTTC. The genes are TRBV7-9 and TRBJ2-5; D is possibly TRBD1 or TRBD2 (7 bases each). Trimming took 7 bases from V and 5 from J, leaving 20 bases between them. The germline gives CDR1 SEHNR, CDR2 FQNEAQ (reference sequence). The CDR3 length is 15 residues.

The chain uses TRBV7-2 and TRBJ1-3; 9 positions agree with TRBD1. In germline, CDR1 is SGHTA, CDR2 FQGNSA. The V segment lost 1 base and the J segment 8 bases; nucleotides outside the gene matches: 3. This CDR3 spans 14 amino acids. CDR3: CASSLEQGAYTIYF. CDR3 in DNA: TGTGCCAGCAGCTTAGAACAGGGGGCTTACACCATATATTTT.

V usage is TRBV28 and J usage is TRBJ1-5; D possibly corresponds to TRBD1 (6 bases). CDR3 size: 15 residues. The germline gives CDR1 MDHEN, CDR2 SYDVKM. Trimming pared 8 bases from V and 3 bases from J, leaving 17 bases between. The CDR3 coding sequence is TGTGCCAGCTTGCCCCCAGGGGCCTACAATCAGCCCCAGCATTTT. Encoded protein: CASLPPGAYNQPQHF.

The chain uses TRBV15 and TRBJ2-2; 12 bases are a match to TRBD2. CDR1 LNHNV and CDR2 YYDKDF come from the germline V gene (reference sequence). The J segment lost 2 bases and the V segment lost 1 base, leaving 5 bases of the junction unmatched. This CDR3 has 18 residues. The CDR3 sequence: CATSRVGTSGRNTGELFF. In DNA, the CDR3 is TGTGCCACCAGCAGAGTCGGGACTAGCGGGCGTAACACCGGGGAGCTGTTTTTT.

The chain's CDR3 is CASSIPGAPYGYTF. DNA of the CDR3: TGTGCCTCGTCCATACCGGGGGCCCCCTATGGCTACACCTTC. The V and J genes are TRBV10-3 and TRBJ1-2; perhaps TRBD1 as D (6 bases). Germline-derived CDR1 and CDR2 are ENHRY and SYGVKD. The CDR3 consists of 14 residues. With 11 bases removed from V and 4 bases from J, the gap between germline ends came to 20 bases.

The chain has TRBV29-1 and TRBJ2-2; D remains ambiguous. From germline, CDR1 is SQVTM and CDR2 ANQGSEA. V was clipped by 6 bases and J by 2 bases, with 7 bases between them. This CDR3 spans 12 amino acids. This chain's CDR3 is CSVGSNTGELFF. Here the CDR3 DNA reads TGCAGCGTGGGCAGTAACACCGGGGAGCTGTTTTTT.

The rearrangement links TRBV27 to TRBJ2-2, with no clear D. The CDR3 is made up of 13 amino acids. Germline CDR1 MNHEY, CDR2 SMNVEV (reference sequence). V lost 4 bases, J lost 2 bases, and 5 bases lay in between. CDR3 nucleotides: TGTGCCAGCAGTTCGGATAACACCGGGGAGCTGTTTTTT. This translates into CASSSDNTGELFF.

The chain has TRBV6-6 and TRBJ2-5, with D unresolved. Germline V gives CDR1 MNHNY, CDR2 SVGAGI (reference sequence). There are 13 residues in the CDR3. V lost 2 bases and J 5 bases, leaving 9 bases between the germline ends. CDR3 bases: TGTGCCAGCAGTTACGCCTATGGGGAGACCCAGTACTTC. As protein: CASSYAYGETQYF.

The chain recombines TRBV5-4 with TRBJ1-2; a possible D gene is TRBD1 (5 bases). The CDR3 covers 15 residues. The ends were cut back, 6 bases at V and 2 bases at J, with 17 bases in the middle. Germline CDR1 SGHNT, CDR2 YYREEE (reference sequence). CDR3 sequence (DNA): TGTGCCAGCACCCTAGGAGGGACGATCAACTATGGCTACACCTTC. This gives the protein CASTLGGTINYGYTF.

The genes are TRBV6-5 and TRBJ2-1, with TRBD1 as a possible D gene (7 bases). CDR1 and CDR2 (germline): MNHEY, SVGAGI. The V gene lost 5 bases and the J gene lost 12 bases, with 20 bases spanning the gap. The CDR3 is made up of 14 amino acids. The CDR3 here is CASSPGGIIRGQFF. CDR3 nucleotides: TGTGCCAGCAGTCCAGGGGGGATAATCAGGGGGCAGTTCTTC.

The CDR3 reads CASKPRYNSPLHF. The CDR3 DNA is TGTGCCAGCAAACCCCGCTATAATTCACCCCTCCACTTT. The V and J genes are TRBV27 and TRBJ1-6; D gene unclear. Germline V gene data show CDR1 as MNHEY and CDR2 as SMNVEV (reference sequence). This CDR3 has 13 residues. Trimming stripped 7 bases from V and 3 bases from J, with 7 bases between.

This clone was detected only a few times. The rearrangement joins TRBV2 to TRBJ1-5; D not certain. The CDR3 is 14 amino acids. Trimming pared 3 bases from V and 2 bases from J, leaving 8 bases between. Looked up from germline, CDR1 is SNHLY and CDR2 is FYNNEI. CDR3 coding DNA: TGTGCCAGCAGTGAGAGAAGGGGCAATCAGCCCCAGCATTTT. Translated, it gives CASSERRGNQPQHF.

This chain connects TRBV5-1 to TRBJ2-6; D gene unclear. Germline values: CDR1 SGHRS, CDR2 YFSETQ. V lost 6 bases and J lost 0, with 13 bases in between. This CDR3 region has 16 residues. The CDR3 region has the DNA TGCGCCAGCAACCCGGCCCGAAACTCTGGGGCCAACGTCCTGACTTTC. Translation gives CASNPARNSGANVLTF.

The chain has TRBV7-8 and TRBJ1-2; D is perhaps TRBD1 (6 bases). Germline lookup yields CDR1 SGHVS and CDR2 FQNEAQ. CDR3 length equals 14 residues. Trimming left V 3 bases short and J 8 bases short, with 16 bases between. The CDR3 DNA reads TGTGCCAGCAGCTTCGGGACACCACTCTTCGGCTACACCTTC. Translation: CASSFGTPLFGYTF.

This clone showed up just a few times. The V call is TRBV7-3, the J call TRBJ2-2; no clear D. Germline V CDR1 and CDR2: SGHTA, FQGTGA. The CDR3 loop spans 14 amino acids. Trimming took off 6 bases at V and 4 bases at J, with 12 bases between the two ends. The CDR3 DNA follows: TGTGCCAGCAGTTCCGGGCCATCCACCGGGGAGCTGTTTTTT. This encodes CASSSGPSTGELFF.